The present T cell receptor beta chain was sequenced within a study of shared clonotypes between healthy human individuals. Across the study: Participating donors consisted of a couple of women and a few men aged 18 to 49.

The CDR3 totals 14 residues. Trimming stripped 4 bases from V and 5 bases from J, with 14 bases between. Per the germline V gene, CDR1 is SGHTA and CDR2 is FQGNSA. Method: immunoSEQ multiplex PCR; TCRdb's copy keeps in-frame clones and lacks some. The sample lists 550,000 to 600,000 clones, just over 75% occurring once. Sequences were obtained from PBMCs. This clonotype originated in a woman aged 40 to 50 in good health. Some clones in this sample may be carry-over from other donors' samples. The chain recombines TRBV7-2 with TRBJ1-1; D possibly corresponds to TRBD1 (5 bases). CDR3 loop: CASSSQFGGTEAFF. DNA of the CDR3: TGTGCCAGCAGCTCCCAGTTCGGGGGGACTGAAGCTTTCTTT.